Listed here are 4 T cell receptor beta chains from one sample, sequenced in a study of blood T cell repertoires in COVID-19. Profiled with immunoSEQ multiplex PCR; TCRdb holds only in-frame clones, not every one. The repertoire holds fewer than 500,000 clones, with approximately 92% as singletons. Sequenced: PBMCs or T cells enriched from blood (not recorded which). These receptors were collected from a man aged 25-45 years who had recovered from COVID-19.

The chain employs TRBV7-9 and TRBJ2-1; 7 bases fit TRBD2. Trimming cost V 1 base and J 8 bases; bases outside gene matches: 5. Germline-derived CDR1 and CDR2 are SEHNR and FQNEAQ (reference sequence). CDR3 length: 14 residues. CDR3 sequence reads: CASSLGGLADEQFF. CDR3 nucleotide sequence: TGTGCCAGCAGCTTAGGGGGCCTAGCGGATGAGCAGTTCTTC.

The chain employs TRBV27 and TRBJ1-5; the D gene is possibly TRBD1 (5 bases). V was trimmed by 4 bases and J by 6 bases, leaving 16 bases between them. Germline CDR1 and CDR2: MNHEY and SMNVEV (reference sequence). The CDR3 runs 15 residues. CDR3 sequence reads: CASSSQQGLFQPQHF. The DNA for the CDR3 is TGTGCCAGCAGTTCCCAGCAGGGATTGTTTCAGCCCCAGCATTTT.

In its sample, this clone was seen once. The rearrangement links TRBV28 to TRBJ1-6; weak D call: TRBD1 (6 bases). Looked up from germline, CDR1 is MDHEN and CDR2 is SYDVKM. This CDR3 has 15 amino acids. V was clipped by 3 bases and J by 9 bases, with 15 bases between them. The DNA for the CDR3 is TGTGCCAGCAGTTTGTCCCAGGGGCAGGTTTCACCCCTCCACTTT. It codes for CASSLSQGQVSPLHF.

V gene TRBV14 combines with J gene TRBJ1-3; 7 bases fit TRBD1. Germline values: CDR1 SGHDN, CDR2 FVKESK. V shed 4 bases and J 6 bases; nucleotides not matched to a gene: 9. This CDR3 region has 15 residues. CDR3 protein: CASSPRTGLANTIYF. The CDR3 bases are TGTGCCAGCAGCCCTCGGACAGGCCTGGCAAACACCATATATTTT.